This record covers a single T cell receptor beta chain. This specimen comes from a study of shared clonotypes between healthy human individuals. Naive CD4+ cells were CD45RA-selected; the remaining cells were memory. The method was immunoSEQ multiplex PCR; TCRdb's version includes in-frame clones alone and lacks a portion of them. In the table there are approximately 720,000 clones, about two thirds of which are singletons. Per germline, CDR1 KGHSH and CDR2 LQKENI. The CDR3 extends over 15 amino acids. V was clipped by 3 bases and J by 6 bases; unmatched bases: 10. The sample taken for sequencing was memory CD4+ T cells sorted from blood. Subset of the sample: CD45RA-negative fraction. This TCR was sampled from a woman in her 30s in good health. This sequence joins TRBV18 and TRBJ1-2; 7 bases agree with TRBD1. CDR3 protein: CASSPTTGTRDGYTF. CDR3 DNA sequence: TGTGCCAGCTCACCTACGACAGGGACGAGGGATGGCTACACCTTC.